This T cell receptor beta chain was found in a study of blood T cell repertoires in COVID-19 (dated by TCRdb to the early 2020s). As for the study more broadly: Samples from collaborators originated in the United States, Italy and Spain and spanned both the acute and convalescent phases of COVID-19. The material from the prospective study consisted of cDNA or gDNA derived from T cells, B-cell-depleted T cells, or PBMCs. Deeply sampled blood TCRbeta repertoires from subjects exposed to, actively infected with, or recovered from COVID-19 were included in the dataset. Sample metadata almost always included a de-identified subject ID, COVID-19 status, age in years and sex. Samples were obtained from the ongoing ImmuneRACE study (first 160 participants) and from roughly 1,300 subjects provided by 6 global collaborators. The repertoires were made available in a free public database intended to serve as a resource for research on the immune response to SARS-CoV-2. HLA class I and class II types, where available, came from metadata supplied by the sample provider rather than from assay-based typing.

Each collaborating institution followed its own protocols to collect whole blood in K2EDTA tubes. For TCRbeta analysis, collaborators shipped samples in one of three forms: frozen whole blood, isolated PBMCs, or DNA extracted from either of those sample types. Comments on this clone: It has no known antigen specificity. Base qualities are not at hand, and no much larger clone is one base apart.

TCRbeta CDR3 regions were amplified from genomic DNA using the immunoSEQ Assay, a bias-controlled multiplex PCR. On the study's bioinformatics: The number of nucleated cells in each sample was estimated by amplification of reference gene primers within the assay. Sequence reads were collapsed and filtered to measure the absolute abundance of every unique TCRbeta CDR3 rearrangement. For each sample, productive Simpson clonality was calculated as the square root of Simpson's diversity index across productive rearrangements. Imported from immuneACCESS, the table was reduced by TCRdb to in-frame sequences with V and J called. These copies leave out some clones; in studies compared against another copy, an unresolved V gene accounts for under half, and the cause of the remainder is not known. V and J calls and clone size are those listed in that table; D and trimming were worked out from the DNA. This sample is represented by roughly 13,000 clones; around 85% of them were singletons. Around a sixth of the sample is held by the ten biggest clonotypes.

Deletion took 10 bases off V and 8 bases off J, with a span of 13 bases between the germline ends. According to the germline V gene (reference sequence), CDR1 reads WNHNN and CDR2 reads SYGVQD. Taken from cysteine to phenylalanine, the CDR3 has 11 residues. CDR3 DNA only is kept here, 33 bases in frame from base 1. Study-level results and caveats: The amount of clinical and demographic metadata varied by source and participant and was provided uncurated.

Sequencing was done on a sample of peripheral blood. The receptor chain draws on TRBV10-1 and TRBJ2-3; the D gene is possibly TRBD2, with 5 bases matching. The clonotype comes from a human donor with active COVID-19. The donor label of this sample is uncertain. The CDR3 sequence is CATVSGPTQYF. Read as DNA, the sequence is TGCGCCACCGTCAGCGGCCCTACGCAGTATTTT.